These T cell receptor beta chains were read from a single sample in a study of cytomegalovirus exposure and HLA in healthy donors. Assay used: immunoSEQ multiplex PCR; TCRdb lists only in-frame clones, some missing. The sample holds 60,000 to 70,000 clones, about two thirds seen once. Sequencing was performed on PBMCs. The receptors originated from a man in his forties in good health and CMV-seropositive. Each CDR3 is given with its conserved first and last residue. The order of the fields is D gene, clone size, J gene, V gene, CDR3 protein, CDR3 DNA. D genes are given only for firm matches. The listing skips clone size in some rows; elsewhere it reads once, few, many or a size class.

d_gene: .
abundance: .
j_gene: TRBJ2-3
v_gene: TRBV27
CDR3aa: CASSRRGSTDTQYF
CDR3nt: TGTGCCAGCAGTCGTCGGGGGTCCACAGATACGCAGTATTTT

d_gene: TRBD2
abundance: .
j_gene: TRBJ2-1
v_gene: TRBV10-3
CDR3aa: CAVSFGRTSGGNEQFF
CDR3nt: TGTGCCGTCTCATTTGGTAGGACTAGCGGGGGGAATGAGCAGTTCTTC

d_gene: TRBD1
abundance: .
j_gene: TRBJ1-2
v_gene: TRBV19
CDR3aa: CASLRQGGGYTF
CDR3nt: TGTGCCTCCCTGCGACAGGGCGGCGGCTACACCTTC

d_gene: .
abundance: .
j_gene: TRBJ1-1
v_gene: TRBV4-3
CDR3aa: CASSQDLDRPTGAFF
CDR3nt: TGCGCCAGCAGCCAAGATTTAGACAGGCCAACGGGGGCTTTCTTT

d_gene: .
abundance: .
j_gene: TRBJ2-1
v_gene: TRBV12-5
CDR3aa: CASGLVLGNEQFF
CDR3nt: TGTGCTAGTGGTTTGGTACTAGGCAATGAGCAGTTCTTC

d_gene: TRBD2
abundance: .
j_gene: TRBJ2-5
v_gene: TRBV4-2
CDR3aa: CASSQGREGQETQYF
CDR3nt: TGTGCCAGCAGTCAGGGGCGGGAGGGCCAAGAGACCCAGTACTTC

d_gene: TRBD2
abundance: .
j_gene: TRBJ2-5
v_gene: TRBV10-3
CDR3aa: CAISPPLGTSGSPPQETQYF
CDR3nt: TGTGCCATCAGCCCTCCCCTCGGGACTAGCGGGAGTCCGCCACAAGAGACCCAGTACTTC

d_gene: TRBD2
abundance: .
j_gene: TRBJ2-1
v_gene: TRBV5-8
CDR3aa: CASSGGGLAGWDEQFF
CDR3nt: TGTGCCAGCAGCGGCGGGGGACTAGCGGGATGGGATGAGCAGTTCTTC

d_gene: TRBD1
abundance: .
j_gene: TRBJ1-5
v_gene: TRBV7-9
CDR3aa: CASSYGQGSQPQHF
CDR3nt: TGTGCCAGCAGTTACGGACAGGGTAGTCAGCCCCAGCATTTT

d_gene: .
abundance: few
j_gene: TRBJ2-5
v_gene: TRBV19
CDR3aa: CASSIVQGQTQYF
CDR3nt: TGTGCCAGTAGTATAGTGCAGGGTCAGACCCAGTACTTC

d_gene: .
abundance: few
j_gene: TRBJ1-1
v_gene: TRBV19
CDR3aa: CASRGQTNTEAFF
CDR3nt: TGTGCCAGTAGAGGACAGACGAACACTGAAGCTTTCTTT

d_gene: TRBD1
abundance: .
j_gene: TRBJ1-5
v_gene: TRBV5-8
CDR3aa: CASSFGRGLAQPQHF
CDR3nt: TGTGCCAGCAGCTTTGGCAGGGGGCTGGCTCAGCCCCAGCATTTT

d_gene: TRBD2
abundance: .
j_gene: TRBJ2-1
v_gene: TRBV5-1
CDR3aa: CASSLRASGDNEQFF
CDR3nt: TGCGCCAGCAGCTTGAGGGCTAGCGGGGACAATGAGCAGTTCTTC

d_gene: .
abundance: .
j_gene: TRBJ1-3
v_gene: TRBV19
CDR3aa: CASSIGRANSGNTIYF
CDR3nt: TGTGCCAGTAGTATCGGCAGGGCGAACTCTGGAAACACCATATATTTT

d_gene: .
abundance: .
j_gene: TRBJ1-1
v_gene: TRBV7-9
CDR3aa: CASSPVGSMNTEAFF
CDR3nt: TGTGCCAGCAGCCCGGTGGGGAGCATGAACACTGAAGCTTTCTTT

d_gene: .
abundance: .
j_gene: TRBJ2-7
v_gene: TRBV6-5
CDR3aa: CASSYARREHEQYF
CDR3nt: TGTGCCAGCAGTTACGCAAGGCGGGAACACGAGCAGTACTTC

d_gene: .
abundance: .
j_gene: TRBJ2-7
v_gene: TRBV19
CDR3aa: CASSILATHSYEQYF
CDR3nt: .

d_gene: .
abundance: .
j_gene: TRBJ1-2
v_gene: TRBV7-9
CDR3aa: CASSIADRNNYGYTF
CDR3nt: TGTGCCAGCAGCATCGCCGACAGGAACAACTATGGCTACACCTTC

d_gene: .
abundance: .
j_gene: TRBJ2-1
v_gene: TRBV19
CDR3aa: CASSLEKGSEQFF
CDR3nt: TGTGCCAGTAGTCTCGAGAAAGGGAGTGAGCAGTTCTTC

d_gene: .
abundance: .
j_gene: TRBJ1-3
v_gene: TRBV28
CDR3aa: CASSSTREADTIYF
CDR3nt: TGTGCCAGCAGTTCGACCAGGGAGGCGGACACCATATATTTT

d_gene: TRBD2
abundance: few
j_gene: TRBJ2-1
v_gene: TRBV11-3
CDR3aa: CASSPRTSSGEQFF
CDR3nt: TGTGCCAGCAGCCCCCGGACTAGCAGCGGTGAGCAGTTCTTC

d_gene: TRBD1
abundance: .
j_gene: TRBJ1-2
v_gene: TRBV7-6
CDR3aa: CASSKQQGVDGYTF
CDR3nt: TGTGCCAGCAGCAAACAACAGGGGGTGGATGGCTACACCTTC

d_gene: .
abundance: few
j_gene: TRBJ2-3
v_gene: TRBV11-2
CDR3aa: CASSLDPKRADTQYF
CDR3nt: TGTGCCAGCAGCTTAGATCCGAAGAGAGCAGATACGCAGTATTTT

d_gene: .
abundance: few
j_gene: TRBJ2-3
v_gene: TRBV7-2
CDR3aa: CASSPAAGYSTDTQYF
CDR3nt: TGTGCCAGCAGCCCGGCTGCGGGATATAGCACAGATACGCAGTATTTT

d_gene: .
abundance: .
j_gene: TRBJ1-5
v_gene: TRBV7-9
CDR3aa: CSSRHNQPQHF
CDR3nt: TGTTCCAGCAGACATAATCAGCCCCAGCATTTT

d_gene: .
abundance: .
j_gene: TRBJ2-5
v_gene: TRBV2
CDR3aa: CASRQYSGETQYF
CDR3nt: TGTGCCAGCAGACAGTATAGCGGAGAGACCCAGTACTTC